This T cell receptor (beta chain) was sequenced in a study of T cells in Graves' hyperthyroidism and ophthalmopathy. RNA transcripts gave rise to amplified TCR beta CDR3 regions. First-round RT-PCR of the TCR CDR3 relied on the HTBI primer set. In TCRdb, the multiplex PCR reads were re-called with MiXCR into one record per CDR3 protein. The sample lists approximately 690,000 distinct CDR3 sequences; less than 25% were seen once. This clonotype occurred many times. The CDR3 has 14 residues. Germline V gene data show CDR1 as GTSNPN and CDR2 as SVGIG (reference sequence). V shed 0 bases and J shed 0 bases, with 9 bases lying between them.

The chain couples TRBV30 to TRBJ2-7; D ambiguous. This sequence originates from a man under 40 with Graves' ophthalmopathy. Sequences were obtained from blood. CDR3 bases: TGTGCCTGGAGTGTACGTGAATACTCCTACGAGCAGTACTTC. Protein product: CAWSVREYSYEQYF.